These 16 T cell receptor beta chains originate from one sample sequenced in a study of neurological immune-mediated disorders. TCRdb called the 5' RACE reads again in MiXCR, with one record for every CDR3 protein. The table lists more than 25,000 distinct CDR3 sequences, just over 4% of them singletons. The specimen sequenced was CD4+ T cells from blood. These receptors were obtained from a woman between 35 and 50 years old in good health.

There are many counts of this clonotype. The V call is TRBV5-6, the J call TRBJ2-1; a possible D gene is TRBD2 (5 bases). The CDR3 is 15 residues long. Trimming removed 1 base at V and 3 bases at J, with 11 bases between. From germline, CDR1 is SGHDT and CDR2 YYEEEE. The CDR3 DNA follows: TGTGCCAGCAGCTTGCCTAGCTATGGCTACAATGAGCAGTTCTTC. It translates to CASSLPSYGYNEQFF. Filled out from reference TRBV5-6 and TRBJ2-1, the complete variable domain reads DAGVTQSPTHLIKTRGQQVTLRCSPKSGHDTVSWYQQALGQGPQFIFQYYEEEERQRGNFPDRFSGHQFPNYSSELNVNALLLGDSALYLCASSLPSYGYNEQFFGPGTRLTVL.

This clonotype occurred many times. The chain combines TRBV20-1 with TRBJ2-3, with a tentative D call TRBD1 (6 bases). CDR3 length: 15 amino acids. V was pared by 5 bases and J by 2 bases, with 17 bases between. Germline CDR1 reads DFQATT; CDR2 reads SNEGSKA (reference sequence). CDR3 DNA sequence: TGCAGTGCTCGACGACAGGCTGCGTTCACAGATACGCAGTATTTT. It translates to CSARRQAAFTDTQYF.

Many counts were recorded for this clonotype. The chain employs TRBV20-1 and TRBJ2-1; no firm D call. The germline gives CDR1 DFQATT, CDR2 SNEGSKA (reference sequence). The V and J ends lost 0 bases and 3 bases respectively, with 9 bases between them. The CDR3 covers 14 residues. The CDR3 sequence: CSARDGLGYNEQFF. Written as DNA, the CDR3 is TGCAGTGCTAGAGATGGGCTAGGCTACAATGAGCAGTTCTTC.

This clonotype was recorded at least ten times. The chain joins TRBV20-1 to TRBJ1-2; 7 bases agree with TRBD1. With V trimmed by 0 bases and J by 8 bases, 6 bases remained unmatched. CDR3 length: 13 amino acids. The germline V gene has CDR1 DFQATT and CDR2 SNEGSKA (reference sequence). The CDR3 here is CSARDDRVGGYTF. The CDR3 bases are TGCAGTGCTAGAGATGACAGGGTCGGGGGCTACACCTTC.

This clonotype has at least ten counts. The CDR3, as DNA: TGTGCCAGCAGGGTGGCAGGGGGCAACGAGCAGTACTTC. Its translation: CASRVAGGNEQYF. The chain couples TRBV7-9 to TRBJ2-7, with 8 bases fitting TRBD1. Germline V gene sequence: CDR1 SEHNR, CDR2 FQNEAQ (reference sequence). The V and J ends lost 6 bases and 5 bases, in that order; junction bases with no gene match: 6. This CDR3 spans 13 amino acids.

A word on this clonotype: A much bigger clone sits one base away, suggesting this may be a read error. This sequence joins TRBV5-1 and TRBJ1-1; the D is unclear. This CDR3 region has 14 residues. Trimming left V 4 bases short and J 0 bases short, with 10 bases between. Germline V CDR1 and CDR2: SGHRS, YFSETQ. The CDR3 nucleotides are TGCGCCAGCAGCCAACAATCAGTGAACACTGAAGCTTTCTTT. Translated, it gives CASSQQSVNTEAFF.

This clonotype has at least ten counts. CDR3 DNA sequence: TGTGCCAGCATAGGGAGCGGGGGGGGGACCGGGGAGCTGTTTTTT. Its translation: CASIGSGGGTGELFF. V usage is TRBV6-1 and J usage is TRBJ2-2; 10 positions match TRBD2. The V and J ends lost 7 bases and 5 bases, in that order; junction bases with no gene match: 7. The CDR3 is made up of 15 amino acids. The V gene's germline CDR1 is MNHNS and CDR2 SASEGT.

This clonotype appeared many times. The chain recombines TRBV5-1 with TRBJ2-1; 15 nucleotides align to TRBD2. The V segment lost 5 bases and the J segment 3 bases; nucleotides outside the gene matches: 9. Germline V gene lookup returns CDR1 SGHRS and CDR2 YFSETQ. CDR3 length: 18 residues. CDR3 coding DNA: TGCGCCAGCAGGCGTGGACTAGCGGGGGGGCAAGGCTACAATGAGCAGTTCTTC. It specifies CASRRGLAGGQGYNEQFF.

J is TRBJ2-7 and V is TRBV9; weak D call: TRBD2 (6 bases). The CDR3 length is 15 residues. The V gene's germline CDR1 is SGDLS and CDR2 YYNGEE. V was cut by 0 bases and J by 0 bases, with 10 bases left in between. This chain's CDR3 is CASSVVAESSYEQYF. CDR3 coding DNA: TGTGCCAGCAGCGTAGTAGCGGAATCCTCCTACGAGCAGTACTTC.

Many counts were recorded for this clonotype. As DNA, the CDR3 is TGCAGCGTGAGGCCCCCTGGTGGGGGGAATCTGTACTTC. This translates into CSVRPPGGGNLYF. The V gene is TRBV29-1, the J gene TRBJ2-7; D perhaps matches TRBD2 (6 bases). The CDR3 covers 13 residues. Germline values: CDR1 SQVTM, CDR2 ANQGSEA. V was clipped by 6 bases and J by 12 bases, with 24 bases between them.

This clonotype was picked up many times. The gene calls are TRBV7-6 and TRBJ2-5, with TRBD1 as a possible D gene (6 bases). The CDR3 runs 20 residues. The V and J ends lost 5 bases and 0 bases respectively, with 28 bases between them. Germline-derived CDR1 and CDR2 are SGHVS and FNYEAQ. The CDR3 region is CASSPEGPGDPPAYQETQYF. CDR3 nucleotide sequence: TGTGCCAGCAGCCCAGAGGGCCCAGGGGACCCCCCGGCGTACCAAGAGACCCAGTACTTC.

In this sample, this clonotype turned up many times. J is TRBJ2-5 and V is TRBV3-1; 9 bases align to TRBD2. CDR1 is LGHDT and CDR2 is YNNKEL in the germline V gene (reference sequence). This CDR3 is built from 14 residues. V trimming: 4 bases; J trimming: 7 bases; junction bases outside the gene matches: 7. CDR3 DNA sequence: TGTGCCAGCAGCCGAGCGGGAGGTGATGCGACCCAGTACTTC. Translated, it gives CASSRAGGDATQYF.

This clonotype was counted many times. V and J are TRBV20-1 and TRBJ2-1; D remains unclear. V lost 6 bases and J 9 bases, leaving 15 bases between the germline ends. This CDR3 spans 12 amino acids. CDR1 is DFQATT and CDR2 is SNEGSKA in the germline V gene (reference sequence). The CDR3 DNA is TGCAGTGCCCTGTTGGTCGTCAGTGAGCAGTTCTTC. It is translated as CSALLVVSEQFF.

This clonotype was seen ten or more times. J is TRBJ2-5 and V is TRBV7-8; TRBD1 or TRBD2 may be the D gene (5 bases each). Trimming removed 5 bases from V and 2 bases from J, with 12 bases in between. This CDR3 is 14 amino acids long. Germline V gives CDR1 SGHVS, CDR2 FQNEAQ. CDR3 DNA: TGTGCCAGCAGCCCCAATTGGGGGCAAGAGACCCAGTACTTC. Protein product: CASSPNWGQETQYF.

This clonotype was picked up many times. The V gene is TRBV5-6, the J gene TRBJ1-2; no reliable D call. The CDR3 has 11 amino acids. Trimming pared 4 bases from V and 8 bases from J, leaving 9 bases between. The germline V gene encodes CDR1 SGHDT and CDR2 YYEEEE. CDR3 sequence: CASSAGYGYTF. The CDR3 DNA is TGTGCCAGCAGCGCAGGTTACGGCTACACCTTC.

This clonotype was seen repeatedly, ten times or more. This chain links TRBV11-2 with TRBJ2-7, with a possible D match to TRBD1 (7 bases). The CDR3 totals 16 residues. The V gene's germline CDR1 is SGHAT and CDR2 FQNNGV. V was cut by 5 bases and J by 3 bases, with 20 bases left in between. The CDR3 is CASSPYPQGGRYEQYF. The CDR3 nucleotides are TGTGCCAGCAGCCCCTACCCCCAGGGGGGACGCTACGAGCAGTACTTC.